The clone carrying this T cell receptor (beta chain) showed up many times. The time point is: pre-sensitization, week 0. The treatment was: therapeutic diphenylcyclopropenone sensitization with weekly scalp DPC. The data originate from a study of human T cells and chemical hapten exposure. Via MiXCR, TCRdb re-called the RACE reads, giving one row per CDR3 protein. The data hold over 300,000 distinct CDR3 sequences, with less than 6.5% observed a single time. The TCR was taken from a woman in her forties or fifties with alopecia areata. Some clones in this sample may be carry-over from other donors' samples. Sequenced here: whole blood, sampled in connection with sensitization to the hapten diphenylcyclopropenone (DPC).

CDR3 DNA: TGTGCCAGCAGCCCCGGGACAGATGATTACGAGCAGTACTTC. Translating gives CASSPGTDDYEQYF. The chain recombines TRBV3-1 with TRBJ2-7; TRBD1 matches 7 bases. This CDR3 region has 14 residues. The J segment lost 4 bases and the V segment lost 4 bases, leaving 7 bases of the junction unmatched. Germline V gene lookup returns CDR1 LGHDT and CDR2 YNNKEL (reference sequence).